This passage covers 18 T cell receptor beta chains from one sample sequenced in a study of T cell responses to AZD1222 COVID-19 vaccine. Using immunoSEQ multiplex PCR, the repertoire was profiled, and TCRdb retains in-frame clones only, with some absent. This sample has tens of thousands of clones; roughly 90% occur once, and the top ten carry just under 5%. The sample was peripheral blood, taken on day 0 of AZD1222 vaccination. These receptors originate from an adult in good health.

The chain combines TRBV18 with TRBJ1-1; D remains unclear. This CDR3 contains 13 residues. Trimming took 5 bases from V and 1 from J, leaving 8 bases between them. Germline loops: CDR1 KGHSH, CDR2 LQKENI. In DNA form, the CDR3 reads TGTGCCAGCTCAGAATCTACGAACACTGAAGCTTTCTTT. Its translation is CASSESTNTEAFF.

The chain uses TRBV19 and TRBJ1-2; D remains unclear. V shed 6 bases and J shed 4 bases, with 18 bases lying between them. There are 15 residues in the CDR3. Germline CDR1 LNHDA, CDR2 SQIVND (reference sequence). In nucleotides, the CDR3 is TGTGCCAGTAGCCCTTCGCCCAGCCACGCCTATGGCTACACCTTC. Its protein is CASSPSPSHAYGYTF.

The rearrangement joins TRBV4-1 to TRBJ1-5; D is unclear. Germline assignment: CDR1 MGHRA and CDR2 YSYEKL. The CDR3 covers 13 residues. The V and J ends lost 5 bases and 3 bases respectively, with 8 bases between them. DNA of the CDR3: TGCGCCAGCAGCTACAAACTCAATCAGCCCCAGCATTTT. Translating gives CASSYKLNQPQHF.

The gene calls are TRBV6-5 and TRBJ2-7; 9 positions match TRBD1. J lost 3 bases, V lost 0 bases, and 3 bases had no gene match. Germline CDR1 reads MNHEY; CDR2 reads SVGAGI. This CDR3 spans 15 amino acids. The DNA of the CDR3 is TGTGCCAGCAGTTACTCGGGGACAGGGATCTACGAGCAGTACTTC. Encoded protein: CASSYSGTGIYEQYF.

The chain recombines TRBV5-4 with TRBJ2-3, with 11 nucleotides matching TRBD2. This CDR3 is 16 amino acids long. The V gene's germline CDR1 is SGHNT and CDR2 YYREEE (reference sequence). After removal of 4 bases from V and 8 bases from J, the junction contained 12 bases not matched to a gene. The CDR3 protein is CASSPSASGGRVTQYF. The CDR3 DNA reads TGTGCCAGCAGCCCTTCCGCTAGCGGGGGGAGAGTTACGCAGTATTTT. The full variable domain, in which reference TRBV5-4 and TRBJ2-3 provide the parts outside the CDR3, is ETGVTQSPTHLIKTRGQQVTLRCSSQSGHNTVSWYQQALGQGPQFIFQYYREEENGRGNFPPRFSGLQFPNYSSELNVNALELDDSALYLCASSPSASGGRVTQYFGPGTRLTVL.

J is TRBJ1-4 and V is TRBV29-1; 7 nucleotides agree with TRBD1. V lost 6 bases to trimming and J lost 1 base; unmatched junction nucleotides: 8. This CDR3 is 15 amino acids long. Germline CDR1 and CDR2: SQVTM and ANQGSEA. Here the CDR3 reads CSVSRTGGTNEKLFF. For the CDR3, the DNA is TGCAGCGTCAGTAGGACAGGCGGAACTAATGAAAAACTGTTTTTT.

The V call is TRBV30, the J call TRBJ1-1, with D hard to call. V was trimmed by 3 bases and J by 0 bases, leaving 11 bases between them. Germline V lookup: CDR1 GTSNPN, CDR2 SVGIG (reference sequence). This CDR3 spans 14 amino acids. This CDR3 reads CAWRRRGMNTEAFF. The CDR3 bases are TGTGCCTGGAGGCGACGAGGGATGAACACTGAAGCTTTCTTT.

In this sample, this clone turned up once. V and J are TRBV11-1 and TRBJ1-6, with D possibly being TRBD1 (5 bases). The CDR3 runs to 16 residues. V lost 5 bases, J lost 0 bases, and 11 bases lay in between. The germline CDR1 and CDR2 sequences are SGHAT and FQDESV (reference sequence). The CDR3 nucleotides are TGTGCCAGCAGCCCCACGAGGGGCTCCTATAATTCACCCCTCCACTTT. Its protein is CASSPTRGSYNSPLHF.

The chain employs TRBV6-5 and TRBJ1-3; D uncertain. The germline V gene has CDR1 MNHEY and CDR2 SVGAGI. The CDR3 contains 11 residues. Trimming removed 7 bases from V and 4 bases from J, with 5 bases in between. The DNA of the CDR3 is TGTGCCAGCATCCTAGGAAACACCATATATTTT. This gives the protein CASILGNTIYF.

The chain's CDR3 is CASSLSGELFF. In nucleotides, the CDR3 is TGTGCCAGCAGTCTGTCTGGGGAGCTGTTTTTT. V and J are TRBV5-6 and TRBJ2-2; D is ambiguous. Deletions cut 5 bases from V and 8 bases from J, with 7 bases between. The germline V gene has CDR1 SGHDT and CDR2 YYEEEE. CDR3 length: 11 residues.

The chain has TRBV2 and TRBJ2-7; TRBD2 matches at 9 bases. Germline V gene sequence: CDR1 SNHLY, CDR2 FYNNEI. V shed 6 bases and J 0 bases; nucleotides not matched to a gene: 9. This CDR3 is built from 16 residues. The CDR3 sequence is CASRTPSSGDSYEQYF. CDR3 in DNA: TGTGCCAGCAGGACACCTTCTAGCGGGGACTCCTACGAGCAGTACTTC.

V and J are TRBV19 and TRBJ1-1, with 10 bases aligning to TRBD1. Germline V gene sequence: CDR1 LNHDA, CDR2 SQIVND (reference sequence). The CDR3 is made up of 14 amino acids. With 11 bases clipped from V and 3 bases from J, the junction kept 9 bases outside the gene matches. The CDR3 sequence: CALTQDRGDTEAFF. In DNA, the CDR3 is TGTGCCCTGACCCAGGACAGGGGGGACACTGAAGCTTTCTTT. Full variable domain (rest looked up from reference TRBV19 and TRBJ1-1): DGGITQSPKYLFRKEGQNVTLSCEQNLNHDAMYWYRQDPGQGLRLIYYSQIVNDFQKGDIAEGYSVSREKKESFPLTVTSAQKNPTAFYLCALTQDRGDTEAFFGQGTRLTVV.

This chain links TRBV2 with TRBJ1-4; D call uncertain. Germline values: CDR1 SNHLY, CDR2 FYNNEI. The CDR3 covers 15 residues. Between the trimmed V and J ends, which lost 2 bases and 7 bases, there was a span of 14 bases. CDR3 in amino acids: CASSEQGRLGEKLFF. The CDR3 DNA follows: TGTGCCAGCAGTGAACAAGGGCGCTTGGGTGAAAAACTGTTTTTT. The variable domain in full, with the rest retrieved from reference TRBV2 and TRBJ1-4, is EPEVTQTPSHQVTQMGQEVILRCVPISNHLYFYWYRQILGQKVEFLVSFYNNEISEKSEIFDDQFSVERPDGSNFTLKIRSTKLEDSAMYFCASSEQGRLGEKLFFGSGTQLSVL.

The CDR3: CASSQDGTGPYGYTF. The CDR3 DNA follows: TGCGCCAGCAGCCAAGACGGGACAGGACCTTATGGCTACACCTTC. The J gene is TRBJ1-2, the V gene TRBV10-2; 8 positions match TRBD1. Germline lookup yields CDR1 WSHSY and CDR2 SAAADI. CDR3 length: 15 residues. The V gene end was trimmed by 6 bases and the J gene end by 5 bases; junction bases not matched to a gene: 11.

The chain joins TRBV13 to TRBJ2-5; 9 bases align to TRBD2. The germline V gene has CDR1 PRHDT and CDR2 FYEKMQ (reference sequence). V shed 6 bases, J shed 1 base, and the junction held 9 bases outside the gene matches. CDR3 length: 16 residues. The DNA of the CDR3 is TGTGCCAGCAGGGATCTGCGCGGGGGGGTCCAAGAGACCCAGTACTTC. This codes for CASRDLRGGVQETQYF.

The sample holds one count of this clone. The chain is built from TRBV29-1 and TRBJ1-1; a weak D match, TRBD1 (5 bases). The CDR3 contains 13 residues. The ends were cut back, 7 bases at V and 1 base at J, with 13 bases in the middle. Germline V gives CDR1 SQVTM, CDR2 ANQGSEA. The CDR3 DNA reads as TGCAGCGCTCCGGGACGGGGGAACACTGAAGCTTTCTTT. It specifies CSAPGRGNTEAFF.

The chain combines TRBV11-2 with TRBJ1-2; D possibly corresponds to TRBD1 (5 bases). The V end was cut by 10 bases, the J end by 1 base, with 19 bases between. The germline V gene encodes CDR1 SGHAT and CDR2 FQNNGV. This CDR3 spans 15 amino acids. The CDR3, as DNA: TGTGCCACCACCGGGGGGGGGAAATTTAACTATGGCTACACCTTC. Encoded protein: CATTGGGKFNYGYTF.

This sequence joins TRBV7-9 and TRBJ2-1, with D possibly called TRBD1 or TRBD2 (5 bases each). CDR1 SEHNR and CDR2 FQNEAQ come from the germline V gene (reference sequence). Trimming removed 5 bases from V and 7 bases from J, with 27 bases in between. The CDR3 is 18 amino acids. CDR3 DNA: TGTGCCAGCAGCACACGGGACGTCTTAGGGTACGCCCATAATGAGCAGTTCTTC. Translation: CASSTRDVLGYAHNEQFF.